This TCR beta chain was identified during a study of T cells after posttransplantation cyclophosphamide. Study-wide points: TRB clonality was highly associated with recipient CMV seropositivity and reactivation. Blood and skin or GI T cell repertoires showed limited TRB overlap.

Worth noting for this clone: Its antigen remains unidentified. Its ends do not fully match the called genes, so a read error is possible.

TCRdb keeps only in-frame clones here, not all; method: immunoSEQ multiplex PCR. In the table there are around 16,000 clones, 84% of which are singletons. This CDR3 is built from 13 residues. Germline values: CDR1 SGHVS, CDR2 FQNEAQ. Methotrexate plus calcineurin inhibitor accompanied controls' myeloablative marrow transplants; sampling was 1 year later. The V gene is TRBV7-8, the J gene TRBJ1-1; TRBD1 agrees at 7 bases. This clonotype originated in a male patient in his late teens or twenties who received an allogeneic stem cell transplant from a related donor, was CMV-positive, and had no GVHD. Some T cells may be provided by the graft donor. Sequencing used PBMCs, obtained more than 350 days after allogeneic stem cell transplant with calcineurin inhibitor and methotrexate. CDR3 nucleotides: TGTGCCAGCAGCCCGCTACAGGGGACTGAAGCTTCCTTT. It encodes CASSPLQGTEASF. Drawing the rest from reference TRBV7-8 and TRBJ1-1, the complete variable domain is GAGVSQSPRYKVAKRGQDVALRCDPISGHVSLFWYQQALGQGPEFLTYFQNEAQLDKSGLPSDRFFAERPEGSVSTLKIQRTQQEDSAVYLCASSPLQGTEASFGQGTRLTVV.